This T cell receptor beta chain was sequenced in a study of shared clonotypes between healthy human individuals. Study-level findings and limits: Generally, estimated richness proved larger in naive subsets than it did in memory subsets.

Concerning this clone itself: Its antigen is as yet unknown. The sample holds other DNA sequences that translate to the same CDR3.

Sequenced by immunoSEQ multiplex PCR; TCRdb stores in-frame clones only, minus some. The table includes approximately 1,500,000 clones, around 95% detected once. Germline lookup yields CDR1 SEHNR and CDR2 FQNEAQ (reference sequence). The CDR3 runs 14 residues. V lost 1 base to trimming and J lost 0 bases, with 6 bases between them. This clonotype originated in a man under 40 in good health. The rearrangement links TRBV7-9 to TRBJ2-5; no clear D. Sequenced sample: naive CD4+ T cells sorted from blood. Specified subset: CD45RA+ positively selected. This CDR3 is CASSLGSYQETQYF. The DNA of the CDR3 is TGTGCCAGCAGCTTAGGTAGCTACCAAGAGACCCAGTACTTC. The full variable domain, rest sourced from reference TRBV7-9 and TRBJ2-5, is DTGVSQNPRHKITKRGQNVTFRCDPISEHNRLYWYRQTLGQGPEFLTYFQNEAQLEKSRLLSDRFSAERPKGSFSTLEIQRTEQGDSAMYLCASSLGSYQETQYFGPGTRLLVL.